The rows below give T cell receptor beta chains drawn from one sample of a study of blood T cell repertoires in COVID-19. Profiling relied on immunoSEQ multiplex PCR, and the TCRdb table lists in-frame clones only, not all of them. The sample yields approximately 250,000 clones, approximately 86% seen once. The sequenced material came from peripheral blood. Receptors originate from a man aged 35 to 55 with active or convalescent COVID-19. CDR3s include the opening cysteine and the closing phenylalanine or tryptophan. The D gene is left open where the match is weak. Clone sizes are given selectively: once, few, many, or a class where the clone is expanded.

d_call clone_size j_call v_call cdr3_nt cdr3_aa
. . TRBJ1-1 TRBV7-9 TGTGCCAGCAGCCTGGGACTGCCTAACACTGAAGCTTTCTTT CASSLGLPNTEAFF
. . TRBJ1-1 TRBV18 TGTGCCAGCTCACCCAGGGAGGAGGAAGCTTTCTTT CASSPREEEAFF
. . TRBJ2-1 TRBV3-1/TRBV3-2 TGTGCCAGCAGCCAATCCCTGGGACTTTCTAGCTCCTACAATGAGCAGTTCTTC CASSQSLGLSSSYNEQFF
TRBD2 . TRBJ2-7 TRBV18 TGTGCCAGCTCATTCGGGACTACCGGGGGCTACGAGCAGTACTTC CASSFGTTGGYEQYF
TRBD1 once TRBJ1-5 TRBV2 TGTGCCAGCAGTCACGACAGGGAACCTCAGCCCCAGCATTTT CASSHDREPQPQHF
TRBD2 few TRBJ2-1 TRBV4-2 TGTGCCAGCAGCCAAGATCGGGCGGGAGTAGAGTTCTTC CASSQDRAGVEFF
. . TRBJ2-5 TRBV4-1 TGCGCCAGCAGCCAAGGAGGGGGGGGTCGGGAGACCCAGTACTTC CASSQGGGGRETQYF
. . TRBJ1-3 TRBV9 TGTGCCAGCAGCGTGGACACTCTTGGTGGAAACACCATATATTTT CASSVDTLGGNTIYF
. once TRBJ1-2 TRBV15 TGTGCCACCAGCAGAGGCCTAGCGGGCTACACCTTC CATSRGLAGYTF
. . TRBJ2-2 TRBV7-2 TGTGCCAGCAGAGGGGGGGGAGTGAACACCGGGGAGCTGTTTTTT CASRGGGVNTGELFF
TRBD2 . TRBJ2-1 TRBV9 TGTGCCAGCAGCCCCTTCCCTCCTAGCGGGGTATACAATGAGCAGTTCTTC CASSPFPPSGVYNEQFF
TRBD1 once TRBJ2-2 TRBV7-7 TGTGCCAGCAGCTTACGGACGCAGGGGGATTACACCGGGGAGCTGTTTTTT CASSLRTQGDYTGELFF
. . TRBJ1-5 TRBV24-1 TGTGCCACCAGTCAGGGGTATCAGCCCCAGCATTTT CATSQGYQPQHF
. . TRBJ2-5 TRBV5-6 TGTGCCAGCAGCTTATTACAGGGCCGGGAGACCCAGTACTTC CASSLLQGRETQYF
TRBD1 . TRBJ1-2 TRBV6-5 TGTGCCAGCAGTTACTCGGGAAACAGGGGATATGGCTACACCTTC CASSYSGNRGYGYTF
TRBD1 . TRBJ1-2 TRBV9 TGTGCCAGCAGCTCCCTCGGACAGGGCTCCGGCTACACCTTC CASSSLGQGSGYTF
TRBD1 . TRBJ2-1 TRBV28 TGTGCCAGCAGTTCGATCGGACAGGGGGCTTACAATGAGCAGTTCTTC CASSSIGQGAYNEQFF
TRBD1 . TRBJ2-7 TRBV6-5 TGTGCCGGAACCGGGACAGGGGACTACGAGCAGTACTTC CAGTGTGDYEQYF
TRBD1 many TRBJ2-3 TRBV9 TGTGCCAGCAGCTCCGGACAGGGGGACGCAGATACGCAGTATTTT CASSSGQGDADTQYF
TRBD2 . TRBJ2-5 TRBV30 TGTGCCTGGAGACCGAGCGGGGGACAAGAGACCCAGTACTTC CAWRPSGGQETQYF
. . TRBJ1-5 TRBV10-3 TGTGCCATCAGTGAGTTTACAGGGTCGAACAATCAGCCCCAGCATTTT CAISEFTGSNNQPQHF
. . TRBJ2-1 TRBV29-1 TGCAGCGTTGCGTCTTTGAGGTACAATGAGCAGTTCTTC CSVASLRYNEQFF
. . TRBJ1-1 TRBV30 TGTGCCTGGAGCCCCTTTTCAGGTTCGCTGAATGAAGCTTTCTTT CAWSPFSGSLNEAFF
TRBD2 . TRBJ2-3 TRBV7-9 TGTGCCAGCCAGTCGGGAGGGAGGAGTACAGATACGCAGTATTTT CASQSGGRSTDTQYF
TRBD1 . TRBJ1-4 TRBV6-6 TGTGCCAGCACCTACACCCAGGGGGATAATGAAAAACTGTTTTTT CASTYTQGDNEKLFF
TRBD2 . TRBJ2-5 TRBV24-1 TGTGCCACCAGTCGGAGTGAGGCGGCGGGGGAAGAGACCCAGTACTTC CATSRSEAAGEETQYF
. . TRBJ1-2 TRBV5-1 TGCGCCAGCAGCTTGGAACCGACAGGAGGAGATGGCTACACCTTC CASSLEPTGGDGYTF
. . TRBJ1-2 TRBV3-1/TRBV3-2 TGTGCCAGCAGCCAAGGACAGCGTGGCTACACCTTC CASSQGQRGYTF
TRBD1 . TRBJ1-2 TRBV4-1 TGCGCCAGCAGCCAAGATTTTTCGACAGGGGAGGGCTACACCTTC CASSQDFSTGEGYTF
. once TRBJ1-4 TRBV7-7 TGTGCCAGCACCCTTCCAGGGGAGGGAGGTGAAAAACTGTTTTTT CASTLPGEGGEKLFF
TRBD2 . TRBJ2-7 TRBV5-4 TGTGCCAGCAGCCCCGCGGGAGCGTACGAGCAGTACTTC CASSPAGAYEQYF
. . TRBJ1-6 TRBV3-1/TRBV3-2 TGTGCCAGCAGCCAGGGAGGGTTGGATTATTCACCCCTCCACTTT CASSQGGLDYSPLHF
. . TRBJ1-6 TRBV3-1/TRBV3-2 TGTGCCAGCAGCCCCCGGGGAGGCTCACCCCTCCACTTT CASSPRGGSPLHF
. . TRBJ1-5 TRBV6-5 TGTGCCAGCGCCGGGGGAGATCAGCCCCAGCATTTT CASAGGDQPQHF
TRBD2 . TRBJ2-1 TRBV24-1 TGTGCCACGAGCCTAGCGGGGGGGGACAATGAGCAGTTCTTC CATSLAGGDNEQFF
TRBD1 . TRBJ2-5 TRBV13 TGTGCCGGCAGCTTTCGGACAGGGGAAGAGACCCAGTACTTC CAGSFRTGEETQYF
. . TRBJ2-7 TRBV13 TGTGCCAGCAGCTTTAGAGCTCTCGAGCAGTACTTC CASSFRALEQYF
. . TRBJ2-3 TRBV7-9 TGTGCCAGCAGCTCGGACTCACCCACAGATACGCAGTATTTT CASSSDSPTDTQYF
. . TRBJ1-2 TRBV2 TGTGCCAGCTCCCCACAGGATGATGGCTACACCTTC CASSPQDDGYTF
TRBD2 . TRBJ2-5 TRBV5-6 TGTGCCAGCAGCTTGTCAGCTGCTAGCGGATTCCAAGAGACCCAGTACTTC CASSLSAASGFQETQYF
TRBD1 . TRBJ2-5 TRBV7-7 TGTGCTAGCAGCCCCAGGACAGGGGGCATAGAGACCCAGTACTTC CASSPRTGGIETQYF
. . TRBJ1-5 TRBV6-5 TGTGCCAGCAGCCAAGGGGGGGGCAATCAGCCCCAGCATTTT CASSQGGGNQPQHF